This T cell receptor beta chain is from a study of cytomegalovirus exposure and HLA in healthy donors. The study, taken as a whole, reports: While the bulk of TCR sequences proved rare, some public TCRs turned up in many donors.

V was trimmed by 0 bases and J by 6 bases, leaving 10 bases between them. CDR3 length: 15 residues. From germline, CDR1 is SGDLS and CDR2 YYNGEE. The data were produced by immunoSEQ multiplex PCR, yet TCRdb's version contains in-frame clones alone and is incomplete. The profile shows 50,000 to 80,000 clones, around 89% of them singletons. This clone was observed a few times. Its antigen is as yet unknown. The sequence was obtained from a woman aged 18-29 years in good health and CMV-seronegative. The V call is TRBV9, the J call TRBJ1-6, with a possible D match to TRBD1 (6 bases). Specimen: PBMCs. CDR3 DNA sequence: TGTGCCAGCAGCGTAGGGCAGGGGTCTAATTCACCCCTCCACTTT. Amino acids: CASSVGQGSNSPLHF.